The 12 T cell receptor beta chains reported below all come from one sample, sequenced in a study of cytomegalovirus exposure and HLA in healthy donors. PCR used 60 Vbeta primers and 13 Jbeta primers. Repertoires were generated with immunoSEQ multiplex PCR, while TCRdb's copy carries only in-frame clones and drops some. This table has 65,000 to 90,000 clones, 70% to 75% appearing once. Sequenced: PBMCs. The receptors come from a man between 60 and 70 years old in good health and CMV-seronegative.

In its sample, this clone was seen a few times. J is TRBJ1-5 and V is TRBV6-6; D may be TRBD1 (6 bases). The CDR3 runs to 15 residues. With 6 bases removed from V and 1 base from J, the gap between germline ends came to 13 bases. Germline loops: CDR1 MNHNY, CDR2 SVGAGI (reference sequence). The CDR3 here is CASSSGHRSNQPQHF. The CDR3 coding sequence is TGTGCCAGCAGCTCGGGACACCGGAGCAATCAGCCCCAGCATTTT.

The V gene is TRBV5-1, the J gene TRBJ2-1; TRBD2 matches at 8 bases. The germline V gene has CDR1 SGHRS and CDR2 YFSETQ. The CDR3 is made up of 16 amino acids. Unmatched junction bases numbered 10, after V lost 7 bases and J lost 1 base. The CDR3 loop is CASRATGGASYNEQFF. Written as DNA, the CDR3 is TGCGCCAGCCGGGCGACGGGGGGGGCGTCCTACAATGAGCAGTTCTTC.

This clone turned up a few times. The V gene is TRBV29-1, the J gene TRBJ1-1; no firm D call. Germline V gene data show CDR1 as SQVTM and CDR2 as ANQGSEA. V was trimmed by 7 bases and J by 4 bases, leaving 16 bases between them. CDR3 length: 13 residues. CDR3 amino acids: CSGGVSGGTEAFF. Written as DNA, the CDR3 is TGCAGCGGTGGCGTTTCGGGAGGCACTGAAGCTTTCTTT.

The J gene is TRBJ2-2, the V gene TRBV2; 9 nucleotides align to TRBD2. The CDR3 has 15 amino acids. Germline assignment: CDR1 SNHLY and CDR2 FYNNEI. Germline trimming cut 7 bases from V and 4 bases from J; bases unmatched to any gene: 7. The CDR3 region has the DNA TGTGCCAGCAAGAGCGGGGGGCTATTCACCGGGGAGCTGTTTTTT. Protein: CASKSGGLFTGELFF.

This clone was detected a few times. The chain joins TRBV2 to TRBJ1-3; no reliable D call. This CDR3 is 15 amino acids long. The germline CDR1 and CDR2 sequences are SNHLY and FYNNEI. V lost 4 bases and J 0 bases, leaving 10 bases between the germline ends. The CDR3 DNA reads TGTGCCAGCAGTGCCCCGCGGAACTCTGGAAACACCATATATTTT. The encoded protein is CASSAPRNSGNTIYF. The entire variable domain, with the rest obtained from reference TRBV2 and TRBJ1-3, is as follows: EPEVTQTPSHQVTQMGQEVILRCVPISNHLYFYWYRQILGQKVEFLVSFYNNEISEKSEIFDDQFSVERPDGSNFTLKIRSTKLEDSAMYFCASSAPRNSGNTIYFGEGSWLTVV.

The chain carries TRBV23-1 and TRBJ2-4; 7 nucleotides agree with TRBD1. TRBV23-1 is an open reading frame, and its role is uncertain. The length of the CDR3 is 16 residues. V was pared by 7 bases and J by 3 bases, with 12 bases of the junction left unmatched. This CDR3 is CASIPREGAGKNIQYF. CDR3 DNA sequence: TGCGCCAGCATCCCCCGAGAGGGGGCGGGCAAAAACATTCAGTACTTC.

The V gene is TRBV5-3, the J gene TRBJ1-2; D is perhaps TRBD1 (6 bases). TRBV5-3 is assigned to the ORF class and has an uncertain function. Trimming took off 9 bases at V and 5 bases at J, with 14 bases between the two ends. The CDR3 is 12 residues long. The CDR3 spells CAKGRGAYGYTF. The CDR3 nucleotides are TGTGCCAAGGGTCGGGGGGCGTATGGCTACACCTTC.

In its sample, this clone was seen a few times. J is TRBJ2-1 and V is TRBV6-4, with 12 nucleotides matching TRBD2. The CDR3 is 15 amino acids. In germline, CDR1 is MRHNA, CDR2 SNTAGT. The trim removed 5 bases at V and 4 bases at J, leaving 3 bases unmatched. This chain's CDR3 is CASSPTSGGYNEQFF. As DNA, the CDR3 is TGTGCCAGCAGTCCCACTAGCGGGGGGTACAATGAGCAGTTCTTC.

The gene calls are TRBV5-1 and TRBJ2-7, with 9 nucleotides matching TRBD1. J gave up 4 bases and V 2 bases, and 7 bases lay outside the gene matches. This CDR3 is 15 amino acids long. CDR1 is SGHRS, CDR2 YFSETQ, per germline. This CDR3 is CASSFEGDRVYEQYF. The CDR3 DNA is TGCGCCAGCAGCTTCGAGGGGGACAGGGTTTACGAGCAGTACTTC. The full variable domain, in which reference TRBV5-1 and TRBJ2-7 provide the parts outside the CDR3, is KAGVTQTPRYLIKTRGQQVTLSCSPISGHRSVSWYQQTPGQGLQFLFEYFSETQRNKGNFPGRFSGRQFSNSRSEMNVSTLELGDSALYLCASSFEGDRVYEQYFGPGTRLTVT.

V and J are TRBV27 and TRBJ2-5, with a tentative D call TRBD1 (6 bases). V was cut by 6 bases and J by 3 bases, with 14 bases left in between. This CDR3 region has 14 residues. From germline, CDR1 is MNHEY and CDR2 SMNVEV (reference sequence). The CDR3 DNA follows: TGTGCCAGCAGCACCCTGACAGGAGAAGAGACCCAGTACTTC. Its translation is CASSTLTGEETQYF.

This clone has more than one count but fewer than ten. The V and J genes are TRBV7-9 and TRBJ1-5; D perhaps matches TRBD1 (6 bases). Germline lookup yields CDR1 SEHNR and CDR2 FQNEAQ (reference sequence). The CDR3 length is 14 residues. Trimming shortened V by 3 bases and J by 6 bases, and 12 bases separated the two germline ends. This CDR3 reads CASSFGGAGQPQHF. The CDR3, as DNA: TGTGCCAGCAGCTTCGGGGGGGCTGGTCAGCCCCAGCATTTT.

This clone was detected only once. CDR3 residues: CASRQGADGVYGYTF. The CDR3 DNA sequence: TGTGCCAGCAGACAGGGGGCGGACGGGGTCTATGGCTACACCTTC. The genes are TRBV6-6 and TRBJ1-2, with 9 bases aligning to TRBD1. The ends lost 6 bases at V and 4 bases at J; junction bases unmatched: 9. This CDR3 is 15 amino acids long. Germline lookup yields CDR1 MNHNY and CDR2 SVGAGI (reference sequence).